The rows below give T cell receptor beta chains drawn from one sample of a study of early T cells in non-severe SARS-CoV-2 infection. TCRdb re-analysed the 5' RACE reads in MiXCR, keeping a single row per CDR3 protein. Here the sample spans roughly 65,000 distinct CDR3 sequences, under 13% being singletons. Sequences were obtained from whole blood. These receptors were taken from an adult who was a healthcare worker with PCR-confirmed SARS-CoV-2 infection or an uninfected control (not recorded which). The CDR3 runs from the conserved cysteine through the conserved F or W. The D gene is left open where the match is weak. Rows may omit the clone size; those that give it use once, few, many or a size class.

V,D,J,size,DNA,CDR3
TRBV30,.,TRBJ2-7,few,TGTGCCTGGAGTACGGAGTTACTTAGGGGGTACGAGCAGTACTTC,CAWSTELLRGYEQYF
TRBV5-1,.,TRBJ2-2,.,TGCGCCAGCAGCTTGGCCAACACCGGGGAGCTGTTTTTT,CASSLANTGELFF
TRBV29-1,.,TRBJ1-1,.,TGCAGCGGGGCCGCCGCTGAGAACACTGAAGCTTTCTTT,CSGAAAENTEAFF
TRBV2,.,TRBJ1-4,many,TGTGCCAGCAGTGAGGCCCTCCGGTTGCAGGAAAAACTGTTTTTT,CASSEALRLQEKLFF
TRBV27,.,TRBJ1-6,few,TGTGCCAGCAGTTTAGAGGGGGGCTCGTATAATTCACCCCTCCACTTT,CASSLEGGSYNSPLHF
TRBV7-9,.,TRBJ2-1,.,TGTGCCAGCAGCTTGGAGGCTAGCGATGAGCAGTTCTTC,CASSLEASDEQFF
TRBV3-1,.,TRBJ2-7,many,TGTGCCAGCGCCCAAGCCAGCACCCACATTACCAGGCTCCATGGGGAGCAGTACTTC,CASAQASTHITRLHGEQYF
TRBV5-5,.,TRBJ1-1,many,TGTGCCAGCAGCTTGCTGGGGAAGGCTTTCTTT,CASSLLGKAFF
TRBV7-6,TRBD2,TRBJ2-7,few,TGTGCCAGCAGCCCCGCAGCGGGAGGGTTCGAGCAGTACTTC,CASSPAAGGFEQYF
TRBV7-9,TRBD1,TRBJ2-5,.,TGTGCCAGCAGCGACCCCCCGGGACAGGACCAAGAGACCCAGTACTTC,CASSDPPGQDQETQYF
TRBV14,.,TRBJ2-5,.,TGTGCCAGCAGCCAAGGGTTACTAGCATTTACGGAGACCCAGTACTTC,CASSQGLLAFTETQYF
TRBV2,TRBD1,TRBJ2-7,.,TGTGCCAGCAGAATGCCCGGGACAGGAACCTACGAGCAGTACTTC,CASRMPGTGTYEQYF
TRBV15,TRBD1,TRBJ2-2,once,TGTGCCACCAGCAGAGACAAGGGACAGATAAACACCGGGGAGCTGTTTTTT,CATSRDKGQINTGELFF
TRBV20-1,TRBD2,TRBJ2-1,.,TGCAGTGAACTCAAGGCGGGAGTAACCTACAATGAGCAGTTCTTC,CSELKAGVTYNEQFF
TRBV13,.,TRBJ2-1,many,TGTGCCAGCGCACCTAGGGGCAATGAGCAGTTCTTC,CASAPRGNEQFF
TRBV9,.,TRBJ2-1,many,TGTGCCAGCAGCGTAGATCTTGAGAACTATGAGCAGTTCTTC,CASSVDLENYEQFF